What follows describes a single TCR beta chain. The time point was: blood at routine non-recurrence follow-up after resection. The data derive from a study of spatial heterogeneity in lung cancer. Study background: Every unique TCR and UMI combination, on average, appeared more than ten times in raw reads.

From the 5' RACE reads, TCRdb called clonotypes with MiXCR, one entry per CDR3 protein. The sample holds 100,000 to 120,000 distinct CDR3 sequences, less than 14% seen once. The V gene's germline CDR1 is SQVTM and CDR2 ANQGSEA. This CDR3 has 11 amino acids. Trimming removed 4 bases at V and 6 bases at J, with 9 bases between. The chain uses TRBV29-1 and TRBJ1-1, with D possibly matching TRBD1 (6 bases). The receptor was isolated from a female donor with early-stage non-small cell lung cancer. The sequencing here drew on PBMCs, taken at follow-up. As DNA, the CDR3 is TGCAGCGTTGCTGGGGGCGCTGAAGCTTTCTTT. Protein sequence: CSVAGGAEAFF.